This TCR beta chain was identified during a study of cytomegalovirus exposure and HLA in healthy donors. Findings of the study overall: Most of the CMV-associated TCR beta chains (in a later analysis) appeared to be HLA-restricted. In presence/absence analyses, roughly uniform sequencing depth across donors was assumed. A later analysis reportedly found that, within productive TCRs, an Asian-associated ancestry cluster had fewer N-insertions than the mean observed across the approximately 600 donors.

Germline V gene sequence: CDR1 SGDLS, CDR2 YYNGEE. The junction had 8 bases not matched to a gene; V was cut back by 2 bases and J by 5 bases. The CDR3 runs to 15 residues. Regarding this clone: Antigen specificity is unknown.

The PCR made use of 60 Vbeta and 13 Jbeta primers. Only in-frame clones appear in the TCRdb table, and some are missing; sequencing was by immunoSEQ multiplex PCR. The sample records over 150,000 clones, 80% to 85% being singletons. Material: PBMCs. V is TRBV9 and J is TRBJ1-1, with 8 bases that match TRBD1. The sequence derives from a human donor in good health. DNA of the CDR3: TGTGCCAGCAGCGTCTCCGGACAGGGAAGGACTGAAGCTTTCTTT. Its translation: CASSVSGQGRTEAFF.